One sample yielded the 16 T cell receptor beta chains listed below, sequenced in a study of T cells in Graves' hyperthyroidism and ophthalmopathy. Amplification of TCR beta CDR3 regions was performed using RNA transcripts as template. A set of HTBI primers served as the primers for a first-round RT-PCR of the TCR CDR3. TCRdb ran MiXCR on the multiplex PCR reads and lists one entry per CDR3 protein. There are approximately 420,000 distinct CDR3 sequences in the sample; under 15% occur only once, and roughly 33% lies in the top ten. Material for sequencing was blood. These receptors were taken from a young woman with Graves' hyperthyroidism.

This clonotype was observed at least ten times. The chain is built from TRBV9 and TRBJ2-2; the D gene could be TRBD1 or TRBD2 (5 bases each). Germline V lookup: CDR1 SGDLS, CDR2 YYNGEE. V dropped 3 bases and J dropped 9 bases, with 9 bases sitting between them. The CDR3 runs 12 residues. The CDR3 protein is CASSARDRELFF. As DNA, the CDR3 is TGTGCCAGCAGCGCCCGGGACCGGGAGCTGTTTTTT.

The chain couples TRBV7-6 to TRBJ2-2; perhaps TRBD1 as D (6 bases). Germline V lookup: CDR1 SGHVS, CDR2 FNYEAQ. The CDR3 is 18 residues long. Between the trimmed V and J ends, which lost 2 bases and 1 base, there was a span of 17 bases. The CDR3: CASSLYPPGAKNTGELFF. Here the CDR3 DNA reads TGTGCCAGCAGCTTATACCCTCCAGGGGCAAAGAACACCGGGGAGCTGTTTTTT.

This clonotype was seen many times. This chain connects TRBV20-1 to TRBJ2-5; tentative D call: TRBD1 (6 bases). The V gene's germline CDR1 is DFQATT and CDR2 SNEGSKA (reference sequence). This CDR3 is built from 14 residues. CDR3 nucleotide sequence: TGCTCACAGGGCGGCGCCTGGTACCAAGAGACCCAGTACTTC. Amino acids: CSQGGAWYQETQYF.

This clonotype was counted many times. The junction shows a germline mismatch at one end, possibly a read error. The V and J genes are TRBV7-2 and TRBJ1-1; the match to TRBD1 covers 7 bases. CDR3 length equals 14 residues. Germline CDR1 reads SGHTA; CDR2 reads FQGNSA. The DNA for the CDR3 is TGTGCCAGCAGCCAGACAGGGAAGGGTGAGTCCCTTATCTTT. It specifies CASSQTGKGESLIF.

Turning to this clonotype: The junction shows a germline mismatch at one end, possibly a read error. DNA for the CDR3: TGTGCCAACAGCTTAATGGGGGCTGACACTGAAGCTTTCTTT. Its protein is CANSLMGADTEAFF. The rearrangement uses TRBV7-3 and TRBJ1-1, with TRBD1 as a possible D gene (6 bases). The CDR3 is made up of 14 amino acids. Germline V gene lookup returns CDR1 SGHTA and CDR2 FQGTGA.

This clonotype came up many times. The J gene is TRBJ1-1, the V gene TRBV20-1; D unresolved. Germline V gene data show CDR1 as DFQATT and CDR2 as SNEGSKA (reference sequence). Trimming took off 0 bases at V and 9 bases at J, with 14 bases between the two ends. The CDR3 sequence is 13 residues long. CDR3 in amino acids: CSARDTARLQAFF. The CDR3 DNA reads TGCAGTGCTAGAGATACAGCTAGGCTCCAAGCTTTCTTT.

This clonotype came up many times. This chain joins TRBV3-1 and TRBJ2-5; possibly TRBD1 or TRBD2 for D (5 bases each). Germline CDR1 LGHDT, CDR2 YNNKEL (reference sequence). V was shortened by 1 base and J by 2 bases, with 11 bases between the two germline ends. The CDR3 runs to 15 residues. The CDR3 region is CASSQVSGSQETQYF. CDR3 bases: TGTGCCAGCAGCCAAGTGTCAGGGAGTCAAGAGACCCAGTACTTC.

The chain is built from TRBV28 and TRBJ2-7; 10 bases match TRBD2. After removal of 7 bases from V and 5 bases from J, the junction contained 8 bases not matched to a gene. The length of the CDR3 is 14 residues. Germline V gene lookup returns CDR1 MDHEN and CDR2 SYDVKM. The CDR3 nucleotides are TGTGCCAGCACGGCAGGACTAGCGGCCCACGAGCAGTACTTC. Translating it yields CASTAGLAAHEQYF. Full variable domain (outside the CDR3, taken from reference TRBV28 and TRBJ2-7): DVKVTQSSRYLVKRTGEKVFLECVQDMDHENMFWYRQDPGLGLRLIYFSYDVKMKEKGDIPEGYSVSREKKERFSLILESASTNQTSMYLCASTAGLAAHEQYFGPGTRLTVT.

The rearrangement joins TRBV6-1 to TRBJ2-7; 12 nucleotides line up with TRBD2. CDR1 MNHNS and CDR2 SASEGT come from the germline V gene. The CDR3 length is 13 residues. V was pared by 9 bases and J by 2 bases, with 2 bases of the junction left unmatched. The CDR3 reads CASLAGGTYEQYF. CDR3 bases: TGTGCCAGTCTAGCGGGAGGGACCTACGAGCAGTACTTC.

The V gene is TRBV24-1, the J gene TRBJ2-1; TRBD2 agrees at 12 bases. Germline lookup yields CDR1 KGHDR and CDR2 SFDVKD. CDR3 length equals 21 residues. J gave up 1 base and V 2 bases, and 14 bases lay outside the gene matches. The CDR3 DNA follows: TGTGCCACCAGTGATTCAGCCGGACTAGCGGGAAGTCCGCGGTCCTACAATGAGCAGTTCTTC. It specifies CATSDSAGLAGSPRSYNEQFF.

The chain combines TRBV6-1 with TRBJ2-5; unclear D gene. V lost 6 bases, J lost 5 bases, and 13 bases lay in between. This CDR3 contains 13 residues. CDR1 is MNHNS, CDR2 SASEGT, per germline. CDR3 protein: CASSLGFMETQYF. The CDR3 DNA is TGTGCCAGCAGCCTTGGTTTTATGGAGACCCAGTACTTC.

The chain employs TRBV20-1 and TRBJ2-1, with 10 positions matching TRBD2. V shed 0 bases, J shed 4 bases, and the junction held 9 bases outside the gene matches. In germline, CDR1 is DFQATT, CDR2 SNEGSKA (reference sequence). There are 17 residues in the CDR3. The CDR3 DNA is TGCAGTGCTAGAGACTCAACCGGGACTAGCGTTTACAATGAGCAGTTCTTC. This encodes CSARDSTGTSVYNEQFF.

The table lists this clonotype with a few counts. V gene TRBV3-1 combines with J gene TRBJ2-1; 10 positions agree with TRBD2. The V and J ends lost 0 bases and 6 bases, in that order; junction bases with no gene match: 11. Germline V gene lookup returns CDR1 LGHDT and CDR2 YNNKEL (reference sequence). There are 18 residues in the CDR3. The CDR3 sequence: CASSQDGSGLAGVNEQFF. As DNA, the CDR3 is TGTGCCAGCAGCCAAGATGGGTCTGGCCTAGCGGGAGTCAATGAGCAGTTCTTC.

This clonotype has just a few counts. This sequence joins TRBV24-1 and TRBJ2-2; no clear D. V lost 7 bases, J lost 5 bases, and 7 bases lay in between. Germline lookup yields CDR1 KGHDR and CDR2 SFDVKD. This CDR3 spans 12 amino acids. The CDR3 loop reads CATRGRTGELFF. The CDR3 DNA reads TGTGCCACCAGAGGAAGGACCGGGGAGCTGTTTTTT.

At least ten counts were recorded for this clonotype. The chain is built from TRBV2 and TRBJ2-5; TRBD1 matches 7 bases. In germline, CDR1 is SNHLY, CDR2 FYNNEI. Losses at the gene ends were 6 bases for V and 5 bases for J; bases not matched to a gene: 9. The CDR3 runs 14 residues. CDR3 in DNA: TGTGCCAGCAGAGCAACAGGGGCCTCGGAGACCCAGTACTTC. It codes for CASRATGASETQYF.

This clonotype was counted at least ten times. The V and J genes are TRBV20-1 and TRBJ1-2, with D hard to call. Germline loops: CDR1 DFQATT, CDR2 SNEGSKA (reference sequence). The CDR3 runs to 14 residues. V was pared by 1 base and J by 8 bases, with 17 bases between. The CDR3 protein is CSARGATGGGGYTF. CDR3 nucleotides: TGCAGTGCTAGAGGCGCCACGGGAGGAGGGGGCTACACCTTC.